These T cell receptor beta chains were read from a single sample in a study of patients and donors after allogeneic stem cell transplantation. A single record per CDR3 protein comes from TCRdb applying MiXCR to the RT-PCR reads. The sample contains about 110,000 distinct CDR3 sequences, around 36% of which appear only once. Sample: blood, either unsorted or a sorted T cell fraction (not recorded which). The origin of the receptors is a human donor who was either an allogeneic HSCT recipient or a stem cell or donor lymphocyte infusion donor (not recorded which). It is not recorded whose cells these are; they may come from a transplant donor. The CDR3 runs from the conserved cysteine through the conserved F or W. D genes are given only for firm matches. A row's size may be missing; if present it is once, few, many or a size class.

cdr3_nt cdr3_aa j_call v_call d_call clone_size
TGCAGTGCTGTGGACGGTTACGAGCAGTACTTC CSAVDGYEQYF TRBJ2-7 TRBV20-1 NA NA
TGTGCCAGCAGGGGTCCCTACAGGGGAGGTTCACCCCTCCACTTT CASRGPYRGGSPLHF TRBJ1-6 TRBV12-3/TRBV12-4 TRBD1 NA
TGTGCCAGCTCACCATTAAGATTCCCAGGGGTCACTGAAGCTTTCTTT CASSPLRFPGVTEAFF TRBJ1-1 TRBV18 NA NA
TGTGCCAGCAGTTACGGGACTAGCGGGAGCAATGAGCAGTTCTTC CASSYGTSGSNEQFF TRBJ2-1 TRBV12-3/TRBV12-4 TRBD2 NA
TGTGCCAGCAAGCCCGGAGATGGAAACACCATATATTTT CASKPGDGNTIYF TRBJ1-3 TRBV7-9 NA NA
TGCAGTGCTCCACCGGGACCAAAGCGGCCAGATACGCAGTATTTT CSAPPGPKRPDTQYF TRBJ2-3 TRBV20-1 NA NA
TGTGCCACCAGTGCCCTATCAAGACGGCTGAACACTGAAGCTTTCTTT CATSALSRRLNTEAFF TRBJ1-1 TRBV24-1 NA NA
TGTGCCAGCAGCCGGGACAGGGGGACGCAGTATTTT CASSRDRGTQYF TRBJ2-3 TRBV11-2 TRBD1 NA
TGCAGTGCTAGGGAAGGGGGCTACGGCTACACCTTC CSAREGGYGYTF TRBJ1-2 TRBV20-1 TRBD1 few
TGTGCCATCAGTGGTGGGGGGTACAATGAGCAGTTCTTC CAISGGGYNEQFF TRBJ2-1 TRBV10-3 NA NA
TGTGCCAGCAGTGAACGAGCGGGTTTGGTAGATACGCAGTATTTT CASSERAGLVDTQYF TRBJ2-3 TRBV6-4 NA NA
TGTGCCACCAGCAGACTTAAGCGGGCTGGCACAGATACGCAGTATTTT CATSRLKRAGTDTQYF TRBJ2-3 TRBV15 NA NA
TGTGCCAGCAGCCCTCTCGACACTGAAGCTTTCTTT CASSPLDTEAFF TRBJ1-1 TRBV9 NA NA
TGTGCCAGCAGCCCCTACACTGGCAATCAGCCCCAGCATTTT CASSPYTGNQPQHF TRBJ1-5 TRBV12-3/TRBV12-4 NA few
TGCGCCAGCAGCTTGGGTGACAGGGACACCGGGGAGCTGTTTTTT CASSLGDRDTGELFF TRBJ2-2 TRBV5-1 TRBD1 NA